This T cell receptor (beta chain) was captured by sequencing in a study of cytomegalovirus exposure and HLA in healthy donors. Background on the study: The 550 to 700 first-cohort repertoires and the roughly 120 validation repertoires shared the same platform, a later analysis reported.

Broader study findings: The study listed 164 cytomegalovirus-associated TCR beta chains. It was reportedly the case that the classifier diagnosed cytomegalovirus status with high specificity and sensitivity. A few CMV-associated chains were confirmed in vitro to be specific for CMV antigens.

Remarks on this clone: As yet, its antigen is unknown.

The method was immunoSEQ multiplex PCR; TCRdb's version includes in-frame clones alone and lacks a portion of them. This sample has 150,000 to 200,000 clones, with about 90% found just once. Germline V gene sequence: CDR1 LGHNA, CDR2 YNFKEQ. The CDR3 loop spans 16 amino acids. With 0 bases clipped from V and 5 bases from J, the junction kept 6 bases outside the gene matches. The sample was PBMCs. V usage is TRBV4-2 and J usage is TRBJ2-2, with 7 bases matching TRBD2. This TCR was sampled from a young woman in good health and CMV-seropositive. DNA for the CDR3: TGTGCCAGCAGCCAAGACGGCGGGAGTAGAACCGGGGAGCTGTTTTTT. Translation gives CASSQDGGSRTGELFF.